Listed here are 21 T cell receptor beta chains from one sample, sequenced in a study of cytomegalovirus exposure and HLA in healthy donors. In the PCR, 60 Vbeta and 13 Jbeta primers were used. The data were produced by immunoSEQ multiplex PCR, yet TCRdb's version contains in-frame clones alone and is incomplete. The repertoire holds roughly 66,000 clones, with 55% to 80% as singletons. Source material: PBMCs. Source of these receptors: a woman in her fifties or sixties in good health and CMV-seronegative.

This clone was counted once. J is TRBJ2-3 and V is TRBV15; D is unclear. Per the germline V gene, CDR1 is LNHNV and CDR2 is YYDKDF (reference sequence). The CDR3 is 13 residues long. V shed 0 bases and J shed 3 bases, with 4 bases lying between them. Written as DNA, the CDR3 is TGTGCCACCAGCAGAGATCTTACAGATACGCAGTATTTT. Encoded protein: CATSRDLTDTQYF. The full variable domain, rest sourced from reference TRBV15 and TRBJ2-3, is DAMVIQNPRYQVTQFGKPVTLSCSQTLNHNVMYWYQQKSSQAPKLLFHYYDKDFNNEADTPDNFQSRRPNTSFCFLDIRSPGLGDTAMYLCATSRDLTDTQYFGPGTRLTVL.

The rearrangement joins TRBV15 to TRBJ2-6, with no clear D. CDR1 is LNHNV and CDR2 is YYDKDF in the germline V gene (reference sequence). The CDR3 totals 16 residues. Trimming removed 0 bases at V and 4 bases at J, with 10 bases between. CDR3 DNA sequence: TGTGCCACCAGCAGAGATCAGGCATCCGGGGCCAACGTCCTGACTTTC. It yields the protein CATSRDQASGANVLTF.

Worth noting for this clone: The junction and the germline gene differ at one end; a read error may be behind it. The chain combines TRBV7-9 with TRBJ2-7, with D uncertain. CDR1 and CDR2 from the germline V gene are SEHNR and FQNEAQ (reference sequence). The CDR3 consists of 13 residues. This CDR3 reads CASSLDESYEQYF. The CDR3 DNA is TGTGCCAGCAGTTTAGACGAGTCCTACGAGCAGTACTTC.

This clone was seen a handful of times. The rearrangement uses TRBV5-4 and TRBJ2-5; 7 bases map to TRBD1. This CDR3 comprises 13 residues. Germline-derived CDR1 and CDR2 are SGHNT and YYREEE (reference sequence). V lost 5 bases to trimming and J lost 3 bases; unmatched junction nucleotides: 4. This CDR3 is CASRAGTEETQYF. DNA for the CDR3: TGTGCCAGCAGGGCCGGGACAGAAGAGACCCAGTACTTC.

This clone appeared a few times. The V gene is TRBV7-8, the J gene TRBJ1-1; perhaps TRBD1 as D (5 bases). This CDR3 spans 14 amino acids. The ends were cut back, 3 bases at V and 1 base at J, with 9 bases in the middle. Germline CDR1 and CDR2: SGHVS and FQNEAQ. The DNA for the CDR3 is TGTGCCAGCAGCTTCGAAACAGGGAACACTGAAGCTTTCTTT. This sequence encodes CASSFETGNTEAFF.

The chain links TRBV7-2 to TRBJ2-7, with 10 bases matching TRBD2. Germline loops: CDR1 SGHTA, CDR2 FQGNSA. The CDR3 is 17 residues long. Losses at the gene ends were 1 base for V and 7 bases for J; bases not matched to a gene: 13. The CDR3 protein is CASSLDFLAGASREQYF. CDR3 nucleotides: TGTGCCAGCAGCTTAGACTTCCTAGCGGGAGCGTCCCGAGAGCAGTACTTC.

This clone was found once. The chain links TRBV7-2 to TRBJ1-3, with 10 bases matching TRBD1. V was clipped by 3 bases and J by 2 bases; unmatched bases: 4. Germline V gene data show CDR1 as SGHTA and CDR2 as FQGNSA. The CDR3 has 16 amino acids. CDR3 region: CASSFRQGAAGNTIYF. CDR3 sequence (DNA): TGTGCCAGCAGCTTTCGACAGGGGGCTGCTGGAAACACCATATATTTT.

This clone showed up just a few times. V is TRBV29-1 and J is TRBJ2-6; possibly TRBD2 for D (6 bases). CDR1 and CDR2 (germline): SQVTM, ANQGSEA. Trimming took 4 bases from V and 3 from J, leaving 10 bases between them. The CDR3 consists of 14 residues. The DNA of the CDR3 is TGCAGCGTTGTCGGGGGTGATGGGGCCAACGTCCTGACTTTC. Amino acids: CSVVGGDGANVLTF.

V gene TRBV5-1 combines with J gene TRBJ2-5, with 9 bases that match TRBD1. The ends lost 4 bases at V and 5 bases at J; junction bases unmatched: 6. CDR3 length: 14 amino acids. In germline, CDR1 is SGHRS, CDR2 YFSETQ. The CDR3 reads CASSLQGAEETQYF. For the CDR3, the DNA is TGCGCCAGCAGCCTACAGGGGGCAGAGGAGACCCAGTACTTC. The variable domain in full, completed from reference TRBV5-1 and TRBJ2-5, reads KAGVTQTPRYLIKTRGQQVTLSCSPISGHRSVSWYQQTPGQGLQFLFEYFSETQRNKGNFPGRFSGRQFSNSRSEMNVSTLELGDSALYLCASSLQGAEETQYFGPGTRLLVL.

This clone was picked up a small number of times. The CDR3 sequence: CASSPRDNSNEKLFF. As DNA, the CDR3 is TGTGCCAGCAGCCCTCGGGACAACTCTAATGAAAAACTGTTTTTT. The chain is built from TRBV9 and TRBJ1-4, with D possibly TRBD1 on 6 matching bases. V lost 4 bases to trimming and J lost 3 bases, with 13 bases between them. CDR3 size: 15 residues. Germline-derived CDR1 and CDR2 are SGDLS and YYNGEE.

This rearrangement joins TRBV5-4 to TRBJ2-7; TRBD2 matches 7 bases. The CDR3 is 16 amino acids. The germline CDR1 and CDR2 sequences are SGHNT and YYREEE (reference sequence). V shed 2 bases and J 6 bases; nucleotides not matched to a gene: 14. CDR3 in amino acids: CASSFGGSAGVSEQYF. The CDR3 coding sequence is TGTGCCAGCAGCTTTGGCGGATCGGCGGGAGTTTCCGAGCAGTACTTC. The entire variable domain, with the rest obtained from reference TRBV5-4 and TRBJ2-7, is as follows: ETGVTQSPTHLIKTRGQQVTLRCSSQSGHNTVSWYQQALGQGPQFIFQYYREEENGRGNFPPRFSGLQFPNYSSELNVNALELDDSALYLCASSFGGSAGVSEQYFGPGTRLTVT.

The chain couples TRBV18 to TRBJ1-1; D unclear. The CDR3 extends over 15 amino acids. Trimming pared 2 bases from V and 11 bases from J, leaving 21 bases between. The germline V gene has CDR1 KGHSH and CDR2 LQKENI. CDR3 DNA sequence: TGTGCCAGCTCACCAACCGGCGGGGAGGCTACGGACGCTTTCTTT. It translates to CASSPTGGEATDAFF.

The chain recombines TRBV28 with TRBJ1-3; maybe TRBD1 (5 bases). This CDR3 has 16 amino acids. Germline CDR1 MDHEN, CDR2 SYDVKM. With 4 bases removed from V and 1 base from J, the gap between germline ends came to 14 bases. The CDR3 sequence is CASSSIQAISGNTIYF. The CDR3 DNA reads TGTGCCAGCAGTTCAATACAGGCGATTTCTGGAAACACCATATATTTT.

The chain carries TRBV6-5 and TRBJ1-2; 10 bases are shared with TRBD1. Germline V lookup: CDR1 MNHEY, CDR2 SVGAGI. V was pared by 8 bases and J by 6 bases, with 9 bases of the junction left unmatched. The CDR3 contains 14 residues. The DNA for the CDR3 is TGTGCCAGCTCCTGGGACAGGGGATTTAATGGCTACACCTTC. It yields the protein CASSWDRGFNGYTF.

This chain connects TRBV9 to TRBJ1-5; no firm D call. This CDR3 has 13 amino acids. Germline CDR1 reads SGDLS; CDR2 reads YYNGEE. Trimming shortened V by 3 bases and J by 7 bases, and 11 bases separated the two germline ends. CDR3 in amino acids: CASSENGGQPQHF. In DNA form, the CDR3 reads TGTGCCAGCAGCGAAAATGGAGGACAGCCCCAGCATTTT. Complete variable domain (other parts from reference TRBV9 and TRBJ1-5): DSGVTQTPKHLITATGQRVTLRCSPRSGDLSVYWYQQSLDQGLQFLIQYYNGEERAKGNILERFSAQQFPDLHSELNLSSLELGDSALYFCASSENGGQPQHFGDGTRLSIL.

The V and J genes are TRBV2 and TRBJ1-4, with 8 bases identical to TRBD1. The J segment lost 7 bases and the V segment lost 6 bases, leaving 7 bases of the junction unmatched. This CDR3 comprises 14 residues. Germline values: CDR1 SNHLY, CDR2 FYNNEI. The CDR3 region has the DNA TGTGCCAGCAGGCCAGGGGGCCTGGGTGAAAAACTGTTTTTT. Protein: CASRPGGLGEKLFF.

J is TRBJ2-7 and V is TRBV30, with 13 positions matching TRBD2. J was trimmed by 5 bases and V by 0 bases; bases with no gene match: 10. This CDR3 contains 17 residues. Germline V gene sequence: CDR1 GTSNPN, CDR2 SVGIG (reference sequence). CDR3 sequence: CAWSVQRTSGSIDEQYF. CDR3 sequence (DNA): TGTGCCTGGAGTGTACAAAGGACTAGCGGGAGTATCGACGAGCAGTACTTC.

The V gene is TRBV4-3, the J gene TRBJ2-1; 9 nucleotides line up with TRBD2. CDR3 length equals 17 residues. J was trimmed by 5 bases and V by 4 bases; bases with no gene match: 12. Germline assignment: CDR1 LGHNA and CDR2 YSLEER. The CDR3 sequence: CASSRTPVAGVNNEQFF. The CDR3 DNA reads TGCGCCAGCAGCCGTACCCCCGTAGCGGGAGTTAACAATGAGCAGTTCTTC.

There are many counts of this clone. The chain uses TRBV28 and TRBJ1-2; D may be TRBD1 (6 bases). Trimming shortened V by 3 bases and J by 8 bases, and 16 bases separated the two germline ends. There are 14 residues in the CDR3. The germline gives CDR1 MDHEN, CDR2 SYDVKM. CDR3 DNA: TGTGCCAGCAGTTTCGCAGGGGCGCGTGTCGGCTACACCTTC. It specifies CASSFAGARVGYTF.

The chain recombines TRBV19 with TRBJ2-7; TRBD1 matches at 12 bases. The length of the CDR3 is 14 residues. Germline loops: CDR1 LNHDA, CDR2 SQIVND (reference sequence). J gave up 5 bases and V 1 base, and 0 bases lay outside the gene matches. CDR3 residues: CASSIGDRGHEQYF. The CDR3 coding sequence is TGTGCCAGTAGTATAGGGGACAGGGGGCACGAGCAGTACTTC.

The CDR3 region is CSVETRTGVLGQYF. As DNA, the CDR3 is TGCAGCGTTGAAACAAGGACAGGGGTCTTGGGGCAGTACTTC. The rearrangement uses TRBV29-1 and TRBJ2-7; TRBD1 matches 9 bases. V was pared by 2 bases and J by 9 bases, with 11 bases of the junction left unmatched. The CDR3 is made up of 14 amino acids. Germline values: CDR1 SQVTM, CDR2 ANQGSEA.